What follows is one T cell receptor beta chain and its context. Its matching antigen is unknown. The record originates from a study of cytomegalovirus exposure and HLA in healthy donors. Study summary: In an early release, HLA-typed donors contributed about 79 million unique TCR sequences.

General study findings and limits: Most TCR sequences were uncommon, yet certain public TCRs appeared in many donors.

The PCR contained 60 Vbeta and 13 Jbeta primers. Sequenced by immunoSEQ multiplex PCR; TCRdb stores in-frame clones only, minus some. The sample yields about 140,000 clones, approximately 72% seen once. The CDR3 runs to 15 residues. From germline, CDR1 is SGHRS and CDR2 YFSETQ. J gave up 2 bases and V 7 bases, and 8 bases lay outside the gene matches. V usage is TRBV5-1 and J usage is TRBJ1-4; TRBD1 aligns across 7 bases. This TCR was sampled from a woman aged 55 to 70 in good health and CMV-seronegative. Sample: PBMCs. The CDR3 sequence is CASSTTGQTNEKLFF. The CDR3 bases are TGCGCCAGCTCCACCACGGGACAGACTAATGAAAAACTGTTTTTT.